This note documents a single TCR beta chain sequence. Its matching antigen is unknown. This specimen belongs to a study of cytomegalovirus exposure and HLA in healthy donors. Study-wide findings and caveats: Indistinguishable V segments such as TRBV6-2 and TRBV6-3 were excluded. Most observed TCR sequences were rare, whereas some public TCRs were detected in many donors. Later analysis suggested most CMV-associated TCR beta chains were HLA-restricted. It is likely that the observed cluster of highly shared sequence variants was a sequencing artifact.

Germline assignment: CDR1 LNHDA and CDR2 SQIVND (reference sequence). Trimming cost V 5 bases and J 3 bases; bases outside gene matches: 2. CDR3 length: 15 amino acids. PCR employed 60 Vbeta and 13 Jbeta primers. Clones were read by immunoSEQ multiplex PCR, and TCRdb kept only the in-frame ones, dropping some. The table records around 200,000 clones, about four fifths of them present only once. Sequencing was carried out using PBMCs. The chain carries TRBV19 and TRBJ2-1; 12 positions agree with TRBD2. This TCR was recovered from a woman between 45 and 60 years old in good health and CMV-seropositive. The CDR3, as DNA: TGTGCCAGTAGTCAACTAGCGGGGGGCTACAATGAGCAGTTCTTC. Its protein product is CASSQLAGGYNEQFF.